Below, one T cell receptor beta chain is given with its context. This clone's antigen is unknown. Lacking the conserved final phenylalanine or tryptophan, this CDR3 likely reflects a read error. This entry is derived from a study of immune heterogeneity within non-small cell lung tumors (dated by TCRdb to 2016 to 2019). For the wider study: By histology, several squamous cell carcinomas, 10 non-squamous carcinomas and 1 tumor not otherwise specified were included. To look at intratumoral immune heterogeneity, the study ran whole-exome sequencing, RNA-seq and TCR beta repertoire sequencing on several spatially distinct regions taken from every NSCLC tumor. Neoantigen binding to each patient's HLA alleles was predicted with netMHCpan-3.0 for mutant peptides of 8 to 11 amino acids. TCR repertoires were analyzed from 60 or so tumor loci of about 15 patients, while transcriptome data covered only roughly 40 loci from more than 10 patients. General conclusions and limits of the study: Within a given patient, the same dominant CDR3B clonotypes showed up repeatedly across loci, although different tumor locations also carried unique high-frequency clones. High-frequency TCR beta clonotypes were found to be largely distinct between individual patients. A moderate positive correlation (R approximately 0.31), which was statistically significant, linked local T-cell repertoire clonality to local tumor mutational burden.

The TCR beta CDR3 region was amplified with a multiplex PCR system whose first round ran for 9 to 10 cycles using 32 V-gene forward primers and 13 J-gene reverse primers. A QIAGEN Multiplex PCR Kit was used for first-round PCR, and the primer sequences were filed in Chinese patent CN105087789A. A second PCR round added Illumina universal primers using the Phusion High-Fidelity PCR Kit. Sequencing of the TCR libraries was done on the Illumina HiSeq X Ten platform in paired-end mode with a 151 bp read length. On the authors' methods: Cutadapt was used to discard reads without multiplex PCR primers, PEAR merged the read pairs, and MiXCR with default settings called the CDR3 regions. Repertoire diversity was assessed by Shannon entropy, and clonality was calculated as one minus the Shannon entropy divided by the ln of the count of productive unique sequences. Clonotypes at a frequency of at least 0.5% were defined as dominant or high-frequency T-cell clones. TCRdb reran the public reads through fastp at Q25 and MiXCR, keeping productive beta chains. Merged by CDR3 protein, the rows form single entries marked with the most common genes and DNA. V and J calls and clone size were set by TCRdb, not the authors. The sample contains roughly 15,000 distinct CDR3 sequences, 25% to 35% of them found a single time. Together, the top ten hold roughly 5.4% of the sample.

For the TCR template, genomic DNA was extracted from bulk tumor tissue, and 450 to 700 ng of gDNA was amplified for each sample. During surgery, multiple biopsies were taken from each primary tumor, with sampling sites spaced as far apart as possible within the tumor mass. The study cohort was described as untreated, and patients were newly diagnosed NSCLC cases undergoing curative surgery. Donors were fewer than 16 newly diagnosed non-small cell lung cancer patients undergoing surgery with curative intent. Resected tumor masses were reviewed by two independent pathologists. Sequencing was performed only on DNA and RNA samples of high quality. V and J are trimmed by 5 bases and 8 bases, and the gene matches miss 7 bases of the junction. As encoded in the germline V gene, CDR1 is SGHTA while CDR2 is FQGTGA. With termini counted, the CDR3 has 13 amino acids. The sequence is cut down to CDR3 DNA, 39 bases in frame from base 1.

The chain couples TRBV7-3 to TRBJ1-2; TRBD1 aligns with 8 central bases. The clonotype was recovered from a man aged 35-49 years with non-small cell lung cancer. Sequencing used lung tumor tissue. The CDR3 region reads CASSPGTGSGYTV. The sequenced DNA is TGTGCCAGCAGCCCCGGGACAGGTTCGGGCTACACCGTC.